The T cell receptor (beta chain) described here comes from a study of chemoradiotherapy in HPV16-positive cancers. Regarding the study as a whole: Candidate HPV-specific clones and E7-related TCR motifs grew in tumor during treatment.

From germline, CDR1 is MNHEY and CDR2 SMNVEV (reference sequence). V gave up 2 bases and J gave up 6 bases, with 16 bases separating them. This CDR3 comprises 15 residues. Using immunoSEQ multiplex PCR, the repertoire was profiled, and TCRdb retains in-frame clones only, with some absent. The sample shows approximately 6,000 clones, about 91% of them seen only once. This clone is labeled as large (0.1 to 1%). Antigen: not known. Other DNA variants within this sample encode the same CDR3. This TCR was sampled from a human donor with HPV-associated anogenital cancer. Sequencing used blood, obtained from a patient who underwent chemoradiotherapy. This chain uses TRBV27 with TRBJ1-2, with TRBD1 as a possible D gene (5 bases). The CDR3 region has the DNA TGTGCCAGCAGTTTAAGCCGCGGGGGGTTAAATGGCTACACCTTC. Its translation: CASSLSRGGLNGYTF.